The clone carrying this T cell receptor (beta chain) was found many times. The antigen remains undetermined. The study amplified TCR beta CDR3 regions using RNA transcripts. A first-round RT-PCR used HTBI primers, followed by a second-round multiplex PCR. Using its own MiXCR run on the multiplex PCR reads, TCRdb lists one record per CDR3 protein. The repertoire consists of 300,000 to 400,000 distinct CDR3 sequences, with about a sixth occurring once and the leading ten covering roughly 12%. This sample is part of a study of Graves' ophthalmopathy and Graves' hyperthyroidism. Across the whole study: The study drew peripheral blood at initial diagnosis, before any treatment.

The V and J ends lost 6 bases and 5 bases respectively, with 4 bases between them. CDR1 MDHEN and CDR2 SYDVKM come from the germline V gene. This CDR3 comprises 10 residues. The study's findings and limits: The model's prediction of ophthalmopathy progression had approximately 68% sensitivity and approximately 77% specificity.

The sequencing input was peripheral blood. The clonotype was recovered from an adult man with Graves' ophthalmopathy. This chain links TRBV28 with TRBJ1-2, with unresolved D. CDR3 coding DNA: TGTGCCAGCAGGGGTTATGGCTACACCTTC. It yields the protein CASRGYGYTF.